The 14 T cell receptor beta chains below all came from one sample that was sequenced in a study of siplizumab effects on memory and regulatory T cells. Method: immunoSEQ multiplex PCR; TCRdb's copy keeps in-frame clones and lacks some. This sample has tens of thousands of clones, with 95% to 98% found just once. The specimen sequenced was naive CD8+ T cells sorted from blood. These receptors originate from a human donor in good health.

The chain is built from TRBV7-9 and TRBJ2-1; possible D gene TRBD1, 5 bases. The CDR3 length is 16 residues. The V end lost 5 bases, the J end lost 0 bases, and 14 bases lay between the germline ends. From germline, CDR1 is SEHNR and CDR2 FQNEAQ (reference sequence). As DNA, the CDR3 is TGTGCCAGCAGCAACGGCCCCGACAGCTCCTACAATGAGCAGTTCTTC. It codes for CASSNGPDSSYNEQFF.

The chain is built from TRBV2 and TRBJ2-1; D is unresolved. With 7 bases removed from V and 1 base from J, the gap between germline ends came to 8 bases. Per germline, CDR1 SNHLY and CDR2 FYNNEI. The CDR3 spans 13 residues. CDR3 nucleotide sequence: TGTGCCAGCATAGGAGTGTCCTACAATGAGCAGTTCTTC. The encoded protein is CASIGVSYNEQFF.

The CDR3 is CATRRSGANVLTF. The CDR3 coding sequence is TGTGCTACTAGGCGGTCTGGGGCCAACGTCCTGACTTTC. This chain joins TRBV12-5 and TRBJ2-6; no definite D call. Germline loops: CDR1 LGHNT, CDR2 FRNRAP. Trimming cost V 10 bases and J 1 base, with 8 bases left between them. The length of the CDR3 is 13 residues.

The V gene is TRBV7-8, the J gene TRBJ2-7; 8 nucleotides match TRBD1. There are 14 residues in the CDR3. Losses at the gene ends were 5 bases for V and 2 bases for J; bases not matched to a gene: 5. Germline V gene data show CDR1 as SGHVS and CDR2 as FQNEAQ. The CDR3 coding sequence is TGTGCCAGCAGCCTGACAGGGGACACCTACGAGCAGTACTTC. Translation gives CASSLTGDTYEQYF.

The J gene is TRBJ2-5, the V gene TRBV30, with 10 bases aligning to TRBD2. CDR1 GTSNPN and CDR2 SVGIG come from the germline V gene (reference sequence). The CDR3 contains 16 residues. The V and J ends lost 1 base and 4 bases, in that order; junction bases with no gene match: 9. Here the CDR3 DNA reads TGTGCCTGGAGTGACCTTCTAGCGGGAGTTGGAGAGACCCAGTACTTC. Its translation: CAWSDLLAGVGETQYF.

The chain recombines TRBV13 with TRBJ2-3; perhaps TRBD2 as D (5 bases). The CDR3 length is 12 residues. Germline CDR1 and CDR2: PRHDT and FYEKMQ (reference sequence). The V and J ends lost 8 bases and 3 bases respectively, with 9 bases between them. CDR3 coding DNA: TGTGCCAGCGGGGAGCAGACAGATACGCAGTATTTT. It translates to CASGEQTDTQYF.

The chain employs TRBV27 and TRBJ2-1; D uncertain. Per germline, CDR1 MNHEY and CDR2 SMNVEV (reference sequence). Trimming took 3 bases from V and 6 from J, leaving 12 bases between them. The CDR3 length is 14 residues. This chain's CDR3 is CASSFLEGLNEQFF. The CDR3 DNA reads as TGTGCCAGCAGTTTCTTGGAAGGTCTCAATGAGCAGTTCTTC.

V usage is TRBV13 and J usage is TRBJ2-2; unclear D gene. Trimming stripped 5 bases from V and 6 bases from J, with 7 bases between. CDR1 and CDR2 (germline): PRHDT, FYEKMQ (reference sequence). This CDR3 comprises 12 residues. CDR3 nucleotide sequence: TGTGCCAGCAGCCTAATGTCCGGGGAGCTGTTTTTT. It is translated as CASSLMSGELFF.

V gene TRBV27 combines with J gene TRBJ2-7; D unresolved. The V and J ends lost 4 bases and 1 base respectively, with 8 bases between them. The germline V gene encodes CDR1 MNHEY and CDR2 SMNVEV (reference sequence). The CDR3 covers 13 residues. CDR3 residues: CASSSSGSYEQYF. As DNA, the CDR3 is TGTGCCAGCAGTTCTTCTGGATCCTACGAGCAGTACTTC.

The gene calls are TRBV9 and TRBJ2-2; D is unresolved. Trimming stripped 2 bases from V and 5 bases from J, with 7 bases between. CDR1 and CDR2 from the germline V gene are SGDLS and YYNGEE. The CDR3 is made up of 13 amino acids. The CDR3 is CASSVTTTGELFF. The CDR3 nucleotides read TGTGCCAGCAGCGTCACTACGACCGGGGAGCTGTTTTTT.

The chain uses TRBV12-5 and TRBJ2-5; D is undetermined. The V gene's germline CDR1 is LGHNT and CDR2 FRNRAP. The CDR3 is 16 amino acids. Trimming cost V 0 bases and J 3 bases, with 14 bases left between them. CDR3 DNA sequence: TGTGCTAGTGGTTTGGTACTCAGGTGTAGGGAAGAGACCCAGTACTTC. This encodes CASGLVLRCREETQYF.

The rearrangement uses TRBV30 and TRBJ1-5; tentative D call: TRBD1 (6 bases). CDR1 is GTSNPN, CDR2 SVGIG, per germline (reference sequence). Trimming pared 2 bases from V and 2 bases from J, leaving 10 bases between. This CDR3 contains 14 residues. The CDR3 nucleotides are TGTGCCTGGAGTTCAGGGGTGGGCAATCAGCCCCAGCATTTT. Translating it yields CAWSSGVGNQPQHF.

The V gene is TRBV7-9, the J gene TRBJ2-2; 10 nucleotides line up with TRBD2. The germline V gene has CDR1 SEHNR and CDR2 FQNEAQ (reference sequence). V shed 5 bases and J 8 bases; nucleotides not matched to a gene: 8. The CDR3 length is 15 residues. The CDR3 sequence is CASSTSGRARGELFF. In DNA form, the CDR3 reads TGTGCCAGCAGCACCAGCGGGAGGGCCCGAGGGGAGCTGTTTTTT. Full variable domain (outside the CDR3, taken from reference TRBV7-9 and TRBJ2-2): DTGVSQNPRHKITKRGQNVTFRCDPISEHNRLYWYRQTLGQGPEFLTYFQNEAQLEKSRLLSDRFSAERPKGSFSTLEIQRTEQGDSAMYLCASSTSGRARGELFFGEGSRLTVL.

V usage is TRBV14 and J usage is TRBJ2-1; 8 bases match TRBD2. The V and J ends lost 1 base and 4 bases, in that order; junction bases with no gene match: 3. Germline CDR1 reads SGHDN; CDR2 reads FVKESK. The CDR3 length is 15 residues. Here the CDR3 reads CASSQVAGGYNEQFF. In nucleotides, the CDR3 is TGTGCCAGCAGCCAAGTGGCGGGAGGTTACAATGAGCAGTTCTTC. Supplemented by reference TRBV14 and TRBJ2-1, the full variable domain reads EAGVTQFPSHSVIEKGQTVTLRCDPISGHDNLYWYRRVMGKEIKFLLHFVKESKQDESGMPNNRFLAERTGGTYSTLKVQPAELEDSGVYFCASSQVAGGYNEQFFGPGTRLTVL.